Listed below are T cell receptor beta chains from one sample, sequenced in a study of blood T cell repertoires in COVID-19. Method: immunoSEQ multiplex PCR; TCRdb's copy keeps in-frame clones and lacks some. The table lists about 400,000 clones, about 89% of them singletons, with roughly 4.3% in the top ten. Sample: peripheral blood. These receptors were taken from a woman in her 30s with acute or convalescent COVID-19. Each CDR3 is given with its conserved first and last residue. Each record gives: clone size, J gene, D gene, V gene, CDR3 protein, CDR3 DNA. The D gene is left open where the match is weak. The size of a clone is reported for some rows only, either as once, few or many, or as a class for expanded clones.

clone_size: .
j_call: TRBJ2-7
d_call: TRBD2
v_call: TRBV4-1
cdr3_aa: CASSQTSGGSYEQYF
cdr3_nt: TGCGCCAGCAGCCAAACTAGCGGGGGTTCCTACGAGCAGTACTTC

clone_size: .
j_call: TRBJ1-6
d_call: .
v_call: TRBV6-6
cdr3_aa: CASSTGNRNSPLHF
cdr3_nt: TGTGCCAGCAGTACAGGGAACAGAAATTCACCCCTCCACTTT

clone_size: .
j_call: TRBJ2-1
d_call: TRBD2
v_call: TRBV5-1
cdr3_aa: CASRPTSGGLYNEQFF
cdr3_nt: TGCGCCAGCAGGCCTACTAGCGGGGGGCTTTACAATGAGCAGTTCTTC

clone_size: .
j_call: TRBJ1-2
d_call: .
v_call: TRBV9
cdr3_aa: CASSVVGQGSYGYTF
cdr3_nt: TGTGCCAGCAGCGTAGTTGGCCAGGGCTCATATGGCTACACCTTC

clone_size: once
j_call: TRBJ1-6
d_call: .
v_call: TRBV7-9
cdr3_aa: CAGSQEYNSPLHF
cdr3_nt: TGTGCCGGCTCACAGGAGTATAATTCACCCCTCCACTTT

clone_size: .
j_call: TRBJ2-6
d_call: TRBD1
v_call: TRBV3-1/TRBV3-2
cdr3_aa: CASSQLGGTGASGANVLTF
cdr3_nt: TGTGCCAGCAGCCAATTGGGCGGGACAGGGGCTTCTGGGGCCAACGTCCTGACTTTC

clone_size: .
j_call: TRBJ1-5
d_call: TRBD1
v_call: TRBV30
cdr3_aa: CAWSGQGGTSSNQPQHF
cdr3_nt: TGTGCCTGGAGTGGGCAGGGGGGAACGTCGAGCAATCAGCCCCAGCATTTT

clone_size: .
j_call: TRBJ2-1
d_call: .
v_call: TRBV11-2
cdr3_aa: CASSGGNNEQFF
cdr3_nt: TGTGCCAGCTCGGGGGGCAACAATGAGCAGTTCTTC

clone_size: .
j_call: TRBJ2-1
d_call: .
v_call: TRBV9
cdr3_aa: CASSLTDRAGEQFF
cdr3_nt: TGTGCCAGCAGCTTGACGGATAGGGCGGGCGAGCAGTTCTTC

clone_size: .
j_call: TRBJ2-5
d_call: .
v_call: TRBV25-1
cdr3_aa: CASRPTGQETQYF
cdr3_nt: TGTGCCAGCAGACCAACGGGACAAGAGACCCAGTACTTC

clone_size: .
j_call: TRBJ2-7
d_call: TRBD1
v_call: TRBV19
cdr3_aa: CASSNPRTGAYEQYF
cdr3_nt: TGTGCCAGTAGTAACCCACGGACAGGCGCCTACGAGCAGTACTTC

clone_size: .
j_call: TRBJ1-1
d_call: .
v_call: TRBV25-1
cdr3_aa: CASSEWGQGRPAFF
cdr3_nt: TGTGCCAGCAGTGAATGGGGGCAGGGGCGCCCAGCTTTCTTT

clone_size: .
j_call: TRBJ2-5
d_call: .
v_call: TRBV5-1
cdr3_aa: CASSGPPGEETQYF
cdr3_nt: TGCGCCAGCAGCGGACCTCCGGGGGAAGAGACCCAGTACTTC

clone_size: .
j_call: TRBJ1-4
d_call: .
v_call: TRBV5-6
cdr3_aa: CASSLAGNYEKLFF
cdr3_nt: TGTGCCAGCAGCTTGGCCGGGAACTATGAAAAACTGTTTTTT

clone_size: .
j_call: TRBJ1-4
d_call: .
v_call: TRBV2
cdr3_aa: CASSSGTNNEKLFF
cdr3_nt: TGTGCCAGCAGTTCAGGTACCAATAATGAAAAACTGTTTTTT

clone_size: .
j_call: TRBJ2-5
d_call: TRBD2
v_call: TRBV19
cdr3_aa: CASSIGSVAGIGETQYF
cdr3_nt: TGTGCCAGTAGTATTGGGTCGGTAGCGGGGATAGGAGAGACCCAGTACTTC

clone_size: .
j_call: TRBJ2-1
d_call: TRBD1
v_call: TRBV19
cdr3_aa: CASSKAPGQQDYNEQFF
cdr3_nt: TGTGCCAGTAGCAAGGCCCCGGGACAGCAAGACTACAATGAGCAGTTCTTC

clone_size: .
j_call: TRBJ1-1
d_call: .
v_call: TRBV15
cdr3_aa: CATSRSGDTEAFF
cdr3_nt: TGTGCCACCAGCAGATCAGGGGATACTGAAGCTTTCTTT

clone_size: .
j_call: TRBJ1-1
d_call: TRBD1
v_call: TRBV19
cdr3_aa: CASRNDRGVTEAFF
cdr3_nt: TGTGCCAGTCGAAACGACAGGGGTGTCACTGAAGCTTTCTTT

clone_size: .
j_call: TRBJ1-3
d_call: .
v_call: TRBV6-5
cdr3_aa: CASSYSFTGGNTIYF
cdr3_nt: TGTGCCAGCAGTTACTCGTTTACGGGGGGAAACACCATATATTTT

clone_size: .
j_call: TRBJ2-3
d_call: .
v_call: TRBV5-1
cdr3_aa: CASSLAVSTDTQYF
cdr3_nt: TGCGCCAGCAGCTTGGCCGTTAGCACAGATACGCAGTATTTT

clone_size: few
j_call: TRBJ2-2
d_call: TRBD1
v_call: TRBV6-5
cdr3_aa: CASSPTGIAGELFF
cdr3_nt: TGTGCCAGCAGCCCGACAGGGATTGCCGGGGAGCTGTTTTTT

clone_size: .
j_call: TRBJ2-1
d_call: .
v_call: TRBV11-2
cdr3_aa: CASSLIPTEPYNEQFF
cdr3_nt: TGTGCCAGCAGCTTAATCCCAACAGAGCCATACAATGAGCAGTTCTTC

clone_size: .
j_call: TRBJ1-2
d_call: .
v_call: TRBV9
cdr3_aa: CASSVYRGYGYTF
cdr3_nt: TGTGCCAGCAGCGTATATCGGGGCTATGGCTACACCTTC

clone_size: .
j_call: TRBJ1-1
d_call: .
v_call: TRBV5-6
cdr3_aa: CASSASPRLWTEAFF
cdr3_nt: TGTGCCAGCAGCGCAAGCCCTAGGCTTTGGACTGAAGCTTTCTTT

clone_size: .
j_call: TRBJ2-3
d_call: TRBD2
v_call: TRBV30
cdr3_aa: CALKSTSGDSTDTQYF
cdr3_nt: TGTGCCTTAAAATCCACTAGCGGGGATAGCACAGATACGCAGTATTTT

clone_size: once
j_call: TRBJ1-2
d_call: .
v_call: TRBV25-1
cdr3_aa: CASSESGFYGYTF
cdr3_nt: TGTGCCAGCAGTGAGTCAGGGTTTTATGGCTACACCTTC

clone_size: .
j_call: TRBJ2-1
d_call: TRBD1
v_call: TRBV4-1
cdr3_aa: CASSQVTGGNNEQFF
cdr3_nt: TGCGCCAGCAGCCAAGTGACAGGGGGCAACAATGAGCAGTTCTTC